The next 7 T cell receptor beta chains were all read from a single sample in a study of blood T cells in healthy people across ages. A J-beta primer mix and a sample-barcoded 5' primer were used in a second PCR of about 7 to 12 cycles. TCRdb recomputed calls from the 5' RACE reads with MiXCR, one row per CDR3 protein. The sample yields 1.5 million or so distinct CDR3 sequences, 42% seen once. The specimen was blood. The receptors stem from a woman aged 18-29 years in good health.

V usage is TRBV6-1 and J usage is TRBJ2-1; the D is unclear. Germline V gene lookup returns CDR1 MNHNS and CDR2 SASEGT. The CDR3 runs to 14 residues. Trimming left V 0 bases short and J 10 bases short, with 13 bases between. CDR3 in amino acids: CASSEARIELEQFF. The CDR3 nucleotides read TGTGCCAGCAGTGAAGCGAGAATAGAACTAGAGCAGTTCTTC.

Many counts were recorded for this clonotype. The CDR3 reads CATIHGYLYEQYF. The CDR3 coding sequence is TGTGCCACCATACACGGATACCTCTACGAGCAGTACTTC. J is TRBJ2-7 and V is TRBV24-1; no definite D call. V shed 8 bases and J shed 3 bases, with 13 bases lying between them. CDR3 length equals 13 residues. CDR1 is KGHDR, CDR2 SFDVKD, per germline.

The CDR3 coding sequence is TGTGCCAGCAGCCAAGAGGGACTAGCGGGGGGGTCGAGCACAGATACGCAGTATTTT. Amino acids: CASSQEGLAGGSSTDTQYF. The chain recombines TRBV4-2 with TRBJ2-3; 16 bases align to TRBD2. This CDR3 region has 19 residues. Losses at the gene ends were 0 bases for V and 0 bases for J; bases not matched to a gene: 3. Germline V gives CDR1 LGHNA, CDR2 YNFKEQ.

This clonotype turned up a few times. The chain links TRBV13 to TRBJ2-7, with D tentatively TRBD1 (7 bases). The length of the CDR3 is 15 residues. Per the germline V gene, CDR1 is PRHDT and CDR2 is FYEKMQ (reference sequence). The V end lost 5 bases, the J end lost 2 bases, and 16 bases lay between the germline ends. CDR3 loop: CASSVRGVAPYEQYF. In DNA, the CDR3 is TGTGCCAGCAGCGTCAGGGGGGTAGCTCCCTACGAGCAGTACTTC. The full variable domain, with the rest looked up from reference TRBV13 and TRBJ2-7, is AAGVIQSPRHLIKEKRETATLKCYPIPRHDTVYWYQQGPGQDPQFLISFYEKMQSDKGSIPDRFSAQQFSDYHSELNMSSLELGDSALYFCASSVRGVAPYEQYFGPGTRLTVT.

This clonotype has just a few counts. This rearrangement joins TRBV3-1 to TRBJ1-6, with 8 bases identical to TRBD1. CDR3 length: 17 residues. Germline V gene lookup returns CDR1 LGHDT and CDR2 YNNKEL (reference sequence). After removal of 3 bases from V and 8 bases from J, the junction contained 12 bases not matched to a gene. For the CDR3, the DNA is TGTGCCAGCAGCCAGACTATGGACAGGGACGTTGATTCACCCCTCCACTTT. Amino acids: CASSQTMDRDVDSPLHF.

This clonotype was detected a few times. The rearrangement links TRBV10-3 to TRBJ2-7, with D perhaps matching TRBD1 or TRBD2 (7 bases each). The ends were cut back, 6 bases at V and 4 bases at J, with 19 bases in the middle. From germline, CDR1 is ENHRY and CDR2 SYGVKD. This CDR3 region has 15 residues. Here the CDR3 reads CAISRTTGTNYEQYF. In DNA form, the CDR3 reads TGTGCCATCAGCCGAACGACAGGGACTAATTACGAGCAGTACTTC.

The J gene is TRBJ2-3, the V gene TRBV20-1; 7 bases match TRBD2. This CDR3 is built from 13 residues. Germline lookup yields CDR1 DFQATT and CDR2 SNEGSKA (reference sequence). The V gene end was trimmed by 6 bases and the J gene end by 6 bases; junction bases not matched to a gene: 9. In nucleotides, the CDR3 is TGCAGTGCCCCCAGGGCGGGAGTGGATACGCAGTATTTT. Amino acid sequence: CSAPRAGVDTQYF.